This T cell receptor beta chain emerged from a study of T cells in women clearing cervical HPV infection. Findings and limits, study-wide: Richness plus V gene abundances separated cases from controls with AUC roughly 0.85. TRBV6-7 relative abundance averaged approximately 0.1% in cases and about 0.15% in controls.

J gave up 1 base and V 6 bases, and 9 bases lay outside the gene matches. Germline CDR1 reads SGHTA; CDR2 reads FQGNSA. This CDR3 has 15 amino acids. Produced via immunoSEQ multiplex PCR; TCRdb's table is partial and in-frame only. The specimen's table records under 45,000 clones. Comments on this clone: The antigen is undetermined. The missing CDR3 end, 3 residues past where the read stops, is filled in from the germline J gene.

The chain links TRBV7-2 to TRBJ2-7, with TRBD2 matching 7 bases. The sequencing input was blood buffy coat. This receptor was identified in a woman aged 18-69 years with a cervical HPV16 infection that either progressed to CIN3+ or cleared (not recorded which). The CDR3 protein is CASSRSGKGSYEQYF. The DNA read from the CDR3 is TGTGCCAGCAGTCGCAGCGGGAAGGGGTCCTACGAG. Full variable domain (remainder filled in from reference TRBV7-2 and TRBJ2-7): GAGVSQSPSNKVTEKGKDVELRCDPISGHTALYWYRQSLGQGLEFLIYFQGNSAPDKSGLPSDRFSAERTGGSVSTLTIQRTQQEDSAVYLCASSRSGKGSYEQYFGPGTRLTVT.